Listed below are T cell receptor beta chains from one sample, sequenced in a study of cytomegalovirus exposure and HLA in healthy donors. The data were produced by immunoSEQ multiplex PCR, yet TCRdb's version contains in-frame clones alone and is incomplete. Here the sample spans 200,000 to 250,000 clones, around nine tenths being singletons. Specimen: PBMCs. The receptor source for this set is a woman between 18 and 29 years old in good health and CMV-seronegative. The CDR3 runs from the conserved cysteine through the conserved F or W. D genes are given only for firm matches. Size values are once, few and many counts, or a class for expanded clones, and some rows have none.

d_call | j_call | v_call | clone_size | cdr3_aa | cdr3_nt
- | TRBJ2-7 | TRBV4-3 | few | CASSLADWSSYEQYF | TGCGCCAGCAGCCTAGCCGATTGGAGCTCCTACGAGCAGTACTTC
- | TRBJ1-2 | TRBV7-2 | - | CASSLERQGNGYTF | TGTGCCAGCAGCTTAGAGCGTCAGGGAAATGGCTACACCTTC
- | TRBJ1-2 | TRBV6-5 | once | CASWRFGSGGYTF | TGTGCCAGTTGGAGATTTGGGAGCGGAGGCTACACCTTC
- | TRBJ1-5 | TRBV7-6 | - | CASTGGGNQPQHF | TGTGCCAGCACTGGAGGGGGCAATCAGCCCCAGCATTTT
TRBD1 | TRBJ2-7 | TRBV7-9 | - | CASSLAGQGSYEQYF | TGTGCCAGCAGCTTAGCGGGACAGGGTTCCTACGAGCAGTACTTC
TRBD2 | TRBJ2-2 | TRBV4-3 | - | CASSQVLTSGRAGELFF | TGCGCCAGCAGCCAGGTTCTGACTAGCGGGAGGGCCGGGGAGCTGTTTTTT
- | TRBJ1-1 | TRBV7-9 | - | CASSPRGDTEAFF | TGTGCCAGCAGCCCCCGCGGAGACACTGAAGCTTTCTTT
TRBD1 | TRBJ2-5 | TRBV7-9 | once | CASSLPGTAQETQYF | TGTGCCAGCAGCTTACCCGGGACAGCCCAAGAGACCCAGTACTTC
- | TRBJ2-7 | TRBV7-8 | - | CASSLGGSAVYEQYF | TGTGCCAGCAGCTTAGGAGGGAGCGCGGTCTACGAGCAGTACTTC
TRBD2 | TRBJ2-3 | TRBV19 | - | CASSMGGIVFTDTQYF | TGTGCCAGTAGTATGGGGGGGATTGTTTTCACAGATACGCAGTATTTT
TRBD2 | TRBJ2-1 | TRBV25-1 | few | CASSDSFGTSGNNEQFF | TGTGCCAGCAGTGACTCCTTTGGGACTAGCGGGAACAATGAGCAGTTCTTC
- | TRBJ2-2 | TRBV5-1 | - | CASSPTAGRDTGELFF | TGCGCCAGCAGCCCCACGGCCGGGCGGGACACCGGGGAGCTGTTTTTT
TRBD1 | TRBJ1-2 | TRBV5-1 | - | CASSLATQGAPKDGYTF | TGCGCCAGCAGCTTGGCCACACAGGGGGCTCCTAAAGATGGCTACACCTTC
TRBD2 | TRBJ2-4 | TRBV7-2 | - | CASSLSPLRGGPKNIQYF | TGTGCCAGCAGCTTAAGTCCCTTGCGGGGGGGCCCAAAAAACATTCAGTACTTC
- | TRBJ1-3 | TRBV9 | - | CASSVGTLAPSGNTIYF | TGTGCCAGCAGCGTGGGGACTCTAGCCCCCTCTGGAAACACCATATATTTT
- | TRBJ2-2 | TRBV18 | - | CASSPNGNTGELFF | TGTGCCAGCTCACCAAACGGGAACACCGGGGAGCTGTTTTTT
TRBD1 | TRBJ1-6 | TRBV5-1 | once | CASSLTGNLDYNSPLHF | TGCGCCAGCAGCCTGACAGGGAACCTCGACTATAATTCACCCCTCCACTTT
- | TRBJ1-3 | TRBV7-2 | once | CASSTGVIGNTIYF | TGTGCCAGCAGCACGGGAGTTATTGGAAACACCATATATTTT
- | TRBJ2-5 | TRBV9 | - | CASSVDGGQGTQYF | TGTGCCAGCAGCGTAGACGGGGGGCAGGGGACCCAGTACTTC
TRBD2 | TRBJ2-7 | TRBV14 | - | CASSQAEREVEYEQYF | TGTGCCAGCAGCCAAGCCGAGCGGGAAGTAGAGTACGAGCAGTACTTC
TRBD1 | TRBJ2-7 | TRBV7-9 | - | CASSLGQFYEQYF | TGTGCCAGCAGCCTGGGACAGTTTTACGAGCAGTACTTC
- | TRBJ1-2 | TRBV6-5 | - | CASSYSGGERGYTF | TGTGCCAGCAGTTACTCGGGGGGGGAGCGTGGCTACACCTTC
TRBD2 | TRBJ2-3 | TRBV27 | - | CASRTSGSTDTQYF | TGTGCCAGCAGAACTAGCGGGAGCACAGATACGCAGTATTTT
- | TRBJ1-1 | TRBV5-8 | - | CASSQTDTNTEAFF | TGTGCCAGCAGCCAAACCGACACCAACACTGAAGCTTTCTTT
- | TRBJ2-6 | TRBV7-9 | - | CASSLGAGSLSGANVLTF | TGTGCCAGCAGCTTAGGGGCCGGGAGCCTCTCTGGGGCCAACGTCCTGACTTTC
- | TRBJ2-5 | TRBV7-2 | - | CASSPRDFQETQYF | TGTGCCAGCAGCCCTAGGGACTTCCAAGAGACCCAGTACTTC
TRBD1 | TRBJ2-3 | TRBV5-1 | - | CASSSMTGFIPAIYTDTQYF | TGCGCCAGCAGCTCAATGACAGGGTTTATTCCCGCCATTTACACAGATACGCAGTATTTT
- | TRBJ2-1 | TRBV2 | - | CASRGARYNEQFF | TGTGCCAGCAGGGGGGCGCGCTACAATGAGCAGTTCTTC
- | TRBJ2-3 | TRBV7-9 | - | CSSSLNRGKATDTQYF | TGTTCCAGCAGCTTAAACCGGGGGAAGGCCACAGATACGCAGTATTTT
TRBD1 | TRBJ2-5 | TRBV11-2 | - | CASSLVARGRGSDETQYF | TGTGCCAGCAGCTTAGTGGCCAGGGGGCGCGGATCGGACGAGACCCAGTACTTC
- | TRBJ1-4 | TRBV2 | - | CASSSGGEKLFF | TGTGCCAGCAGTAGTGGAGGGGAAAAACTGTTTTTT
- | TRBJ1-1 | TRBV2 | - | CASAFTGYSTEAFF | TGTGCCAGCGCTTTTACAGGGTATTCGACTGAAGCTTTCTTT
- | TRBJ1-2 | TRBV4-3 | - | CASSQGLNNYGYTF | TGCGCCAGCAGCCAAGGACTGAATAACTATGGCTACACCTTC
TRBD1 | TRBJ2-3 | TRBV7-8 | - | CASSSAGTGAGIDTQYF | TGTGCCAGCAGCTCCGCCGGGACAGGGGCCGGAATCGATACGCAGTATTTT
- | TRBJ2-7 | TRBV7-3 | - | CASSLDSRGAYEQYF | TGTGCCAGCAGCTTGGACAGCCGAGGGGCCTACGAGCAGTACTTC
- | TRBJ1-1 | TRBV27 | - | CASSPEGVGTEAFF | TGTGCCAGCAGTCCCGAAGGGGTTGGCACTGAAGCTTTCTTT
- | TRBJ1-2 | TRBV12-5 | - | CASGGRTTVGYGYTF | TGTGCTAGCGGCGGGAGAACCACTGTTGGCTATGGCTACACCTTC
- | TRBJ1-1 | TRBV9 | - | CASSVATGNTEAFF | TGTGCCAGCAGCGTAGCTACAGGGAACACTGAAGCTTTCTTT
- | TRBJ1-1 | TRBV30 | - | CAWSWQIQDTEAFF | TGTGCCTGGAGTTGGCAGATTCAGGACACTGAAGCTTTCTTT
- | TRBJ2-2 | TRBV7-9 | - | CASSLVVVNTGELFF | TGTGCCAGCAGCTTAGTGGTAGTTAACACCGGGGAGCTGTTTTTT
- | TRBJ2-5 | TRBV13 | - | CASSYRSQETQYF | TGTGCCAGCAGCTACCGGAGTCAAGAGACCCAGTACTTC
- | TRBJ1-5 | TRBV7-8 | - | CASSLEGLAGQPQHF | TGTGCCAGCAGCTTAGAAGGGTTGGCGGGTCAGCCCCAGCATTTT
- | TRBJ1-6 | TRBV6-4 | - | CASSATGLNSPLHF | TGTGCCAGCAGTGCCACGGGTCTAAATTCACCCCTCCACTTT